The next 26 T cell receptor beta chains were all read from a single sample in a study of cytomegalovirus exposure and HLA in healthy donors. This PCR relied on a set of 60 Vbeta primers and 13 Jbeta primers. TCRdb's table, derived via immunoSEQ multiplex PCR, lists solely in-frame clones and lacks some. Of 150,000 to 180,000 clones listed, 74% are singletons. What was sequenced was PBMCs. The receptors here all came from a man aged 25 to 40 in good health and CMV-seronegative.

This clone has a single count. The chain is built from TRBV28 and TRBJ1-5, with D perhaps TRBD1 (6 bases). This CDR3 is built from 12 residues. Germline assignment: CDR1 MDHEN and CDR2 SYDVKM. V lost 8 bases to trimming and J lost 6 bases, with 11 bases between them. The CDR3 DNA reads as TGTGCCAGCCGTACAGGGTCTCAGCCCCAGCATTTT. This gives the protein CASRTGSQPQHF.

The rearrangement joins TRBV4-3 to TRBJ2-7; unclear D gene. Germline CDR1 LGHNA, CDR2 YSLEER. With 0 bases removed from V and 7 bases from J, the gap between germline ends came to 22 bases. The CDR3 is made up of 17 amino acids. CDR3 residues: CASSQDLTGSAMGEQYF. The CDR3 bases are TGCGCCAGCAGCCAAGATCTGACTGGGTCCGCGATGGGTGAGCAGTACTTC.

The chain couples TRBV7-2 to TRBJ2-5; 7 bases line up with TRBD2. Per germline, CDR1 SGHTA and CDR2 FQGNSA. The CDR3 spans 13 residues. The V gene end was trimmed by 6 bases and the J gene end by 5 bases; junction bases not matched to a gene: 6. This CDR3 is CASRTPGGETQYF. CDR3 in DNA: TGTGCCAGCAGAACGCCCGGGGGGGAGACCCAGTACTTC.

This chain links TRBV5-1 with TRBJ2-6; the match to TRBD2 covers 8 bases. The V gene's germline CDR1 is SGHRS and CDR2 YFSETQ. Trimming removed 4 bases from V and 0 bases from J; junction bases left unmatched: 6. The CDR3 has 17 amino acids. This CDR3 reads CASSDGAGGSGANVLTF. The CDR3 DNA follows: TGCGCCAGCAGCGACGGGGCGGGGGGCTCTGGGGCCAACGTCCTGACTTTC.

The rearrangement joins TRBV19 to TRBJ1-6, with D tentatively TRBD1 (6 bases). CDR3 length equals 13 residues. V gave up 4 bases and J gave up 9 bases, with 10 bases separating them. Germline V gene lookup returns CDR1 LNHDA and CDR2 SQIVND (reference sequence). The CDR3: CASSREGGSPLHF. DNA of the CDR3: TGTGCCAGTAGTAGGGAGGGGGGTTCACCCCTCCACTTT.

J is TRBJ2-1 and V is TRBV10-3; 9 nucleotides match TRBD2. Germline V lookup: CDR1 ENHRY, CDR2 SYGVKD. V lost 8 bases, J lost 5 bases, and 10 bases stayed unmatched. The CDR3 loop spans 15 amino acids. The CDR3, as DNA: TGTGCCATCGGGGAGGCGGGGGGGCCGAACAATGAGCAGTTCTTC. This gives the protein CAIGEAGGPNNEQFF.

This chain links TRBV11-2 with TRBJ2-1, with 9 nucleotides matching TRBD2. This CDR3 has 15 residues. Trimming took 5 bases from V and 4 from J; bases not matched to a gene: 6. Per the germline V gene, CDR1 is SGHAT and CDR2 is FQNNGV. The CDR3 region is CASSRLAGPYNEQFF. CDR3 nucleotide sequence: TGTGCCAGCAGCCGCCTAGCGGGACCTTACAATGAGCAGTTCTTC.

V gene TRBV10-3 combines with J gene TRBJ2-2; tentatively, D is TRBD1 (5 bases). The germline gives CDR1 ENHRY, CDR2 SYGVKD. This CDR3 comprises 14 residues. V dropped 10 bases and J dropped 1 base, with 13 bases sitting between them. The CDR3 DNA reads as TGTGCCACCTTACTGACAGAGAACACCGGGGAGCTGTTTTTT. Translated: CATLLTENTGELFF.

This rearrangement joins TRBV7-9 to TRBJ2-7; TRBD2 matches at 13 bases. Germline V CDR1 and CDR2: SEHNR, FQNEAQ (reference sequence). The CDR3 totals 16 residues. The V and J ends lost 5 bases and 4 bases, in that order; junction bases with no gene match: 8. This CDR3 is CASSPGLAGDLYEQYF. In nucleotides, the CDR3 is TGTGCCAGCAGCCCTGGACTAGCGGGGGATCTATACGAGCAGTACTTC.

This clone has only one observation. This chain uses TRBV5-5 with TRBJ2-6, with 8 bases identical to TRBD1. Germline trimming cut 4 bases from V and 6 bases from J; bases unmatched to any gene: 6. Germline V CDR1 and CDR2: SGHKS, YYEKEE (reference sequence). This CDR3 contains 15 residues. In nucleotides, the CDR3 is TGTGCCAGCAGCCCAAGACAGGGGATGGCCAACGTCCTGACTTTC. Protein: CASSPRQGMANVLTF.

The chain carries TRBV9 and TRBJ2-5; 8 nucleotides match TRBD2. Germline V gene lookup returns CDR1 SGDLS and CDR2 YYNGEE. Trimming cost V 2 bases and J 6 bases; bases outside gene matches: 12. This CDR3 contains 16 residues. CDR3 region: CASSVGGLAGLKTQYF. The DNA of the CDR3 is TGTGCCAGCAGCGTGGGGGGGCTAGCGGGTCTGAAGACCCAGTACTTC.

CDR3 bases: TGTGCCAGCAGCGGGACTAGCGGAGGAGTCGGGGAGCTGTTTTTT. It codes for CASSGTSGGVGELFF. V gene TRBV7-3 combines with J gene TRBJ2-2; 11 nucleotides agree with TRBD2. The V segment lost 5 bases and the J segment 7 bases; nucleotides outside the gene matches: 6. This CDR3 spans 15 amino acids. Germline-derived CDR1 and CDR2 are SGHTA and FQGTGA.

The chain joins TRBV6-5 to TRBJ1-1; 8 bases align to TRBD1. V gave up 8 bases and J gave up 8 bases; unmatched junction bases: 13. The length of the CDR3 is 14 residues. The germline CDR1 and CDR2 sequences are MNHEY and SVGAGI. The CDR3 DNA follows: TGTGCCAGCCCCTATGGGACAGGCCCCACAGAAGCTTTCTTT. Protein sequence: CASPYGTGPTEAFF.

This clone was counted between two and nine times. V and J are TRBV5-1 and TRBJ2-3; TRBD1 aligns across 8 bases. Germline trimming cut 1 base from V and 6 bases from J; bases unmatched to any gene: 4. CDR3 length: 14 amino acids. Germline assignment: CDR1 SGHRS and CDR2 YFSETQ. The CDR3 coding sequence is TGCGCCAGCAGCTTGATGGACAGGGAGGATACGCAGTATTTT. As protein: CASSLMDREDTQYF.

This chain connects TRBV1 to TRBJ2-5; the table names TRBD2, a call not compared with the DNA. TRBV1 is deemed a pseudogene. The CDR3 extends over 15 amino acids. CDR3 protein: CTSSQDESGEETQYF. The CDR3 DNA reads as TGCACCAGCAGCCAAGACGAATCCGGTGAAGAGACCCAGTACTTC.

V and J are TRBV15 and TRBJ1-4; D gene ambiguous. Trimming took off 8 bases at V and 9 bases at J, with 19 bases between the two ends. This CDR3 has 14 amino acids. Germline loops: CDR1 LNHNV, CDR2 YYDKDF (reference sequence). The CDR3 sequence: CATSHSGSTKKLFF. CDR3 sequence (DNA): TGTGCCACCTCTCACAGCGGCTCCACGAAAAAACTGTTTTTT.

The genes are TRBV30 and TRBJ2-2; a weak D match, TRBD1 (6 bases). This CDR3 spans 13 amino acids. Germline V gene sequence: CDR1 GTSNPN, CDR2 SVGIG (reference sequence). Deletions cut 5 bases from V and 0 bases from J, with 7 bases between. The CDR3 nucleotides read TGTGCCTGGGACAGGTCGAACACCGGGGAGCTGTTTTTT. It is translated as CAWDRSNTGELFF.

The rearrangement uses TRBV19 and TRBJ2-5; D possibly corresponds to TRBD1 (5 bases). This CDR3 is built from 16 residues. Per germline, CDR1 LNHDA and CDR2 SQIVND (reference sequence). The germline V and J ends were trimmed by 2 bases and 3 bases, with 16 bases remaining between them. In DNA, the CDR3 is TGTGCCAGTAGTATATCGTCAGGGCTGGTGGAAGAGACCCAGTACTTC. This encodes CASSISSGLVEETQYF.

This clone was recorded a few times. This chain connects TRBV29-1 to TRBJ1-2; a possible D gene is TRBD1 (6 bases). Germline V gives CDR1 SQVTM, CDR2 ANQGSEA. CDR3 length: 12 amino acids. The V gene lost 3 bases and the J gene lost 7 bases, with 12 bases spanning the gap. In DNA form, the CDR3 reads TGCAGCGTTGATGTGGGGGCTGCTGGCTACACCTTC. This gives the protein CSVDVGAAGYTF.

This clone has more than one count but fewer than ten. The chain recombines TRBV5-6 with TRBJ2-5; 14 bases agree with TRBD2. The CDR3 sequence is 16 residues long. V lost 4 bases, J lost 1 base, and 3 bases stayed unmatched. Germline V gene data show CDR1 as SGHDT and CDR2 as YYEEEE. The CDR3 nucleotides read TGTGCCAGCAGCGAGACTAGCGGGGGGGCCCAAGAGACCCAGTACTTC. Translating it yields CASSETSGGAQETQYF.

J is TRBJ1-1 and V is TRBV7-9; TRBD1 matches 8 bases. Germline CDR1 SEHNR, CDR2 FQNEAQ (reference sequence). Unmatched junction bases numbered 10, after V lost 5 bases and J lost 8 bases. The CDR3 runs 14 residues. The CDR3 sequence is CASSPGQARWEAFF. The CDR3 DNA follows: TGTGCCAGCAGCCCGGGACAGGCCCGATGGGAAGCTTTCTTT. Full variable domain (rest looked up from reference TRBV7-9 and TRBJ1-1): DTGVSQNPRHKITKRGQNVTFRCDPISEHNRLYWYRQTLGQGPEFLTYFQNEAQLEKSRLLSDRFSAERPKGSFSTLEIQRTEQGDSAMYLCASSPGQARWEAFFGQGTRLTVV.

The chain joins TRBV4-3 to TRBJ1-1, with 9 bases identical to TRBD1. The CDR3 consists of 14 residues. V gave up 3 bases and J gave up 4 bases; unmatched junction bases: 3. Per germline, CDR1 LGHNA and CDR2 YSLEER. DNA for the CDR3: TGCGCCAGCAGCCAGACAGGGGGTAGCACTGAAGCTTTCTTT. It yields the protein CASSQTGGSTEAFF.

The CDR3 region has the DNA TGTGCCAGCAGTTCCACAGGGGATGGGGCCAACGTCCTGACTTTC. This gives the protein CASSSTGDGANVLTF. The J gene is TRBJ2-6, the V gene TRBV27; TRBD1 aligns across 7 bases. Trimming at V came to 4 bases and at J to 3 bases, leaving 3 bases not matched to a gene. The length of the CDR3 is 15 residues. Germline loops: CDR1 MNHEY, CDR2 SMNVEV (reference sequence).

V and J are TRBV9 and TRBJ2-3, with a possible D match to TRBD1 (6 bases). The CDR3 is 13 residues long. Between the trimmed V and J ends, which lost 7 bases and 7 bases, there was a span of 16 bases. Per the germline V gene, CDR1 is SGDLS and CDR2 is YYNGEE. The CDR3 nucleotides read TGTGCCAGCGGGGGCACGGTAGGGAATACGCAGTATTTT. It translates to CASGGTVGNTQYF.

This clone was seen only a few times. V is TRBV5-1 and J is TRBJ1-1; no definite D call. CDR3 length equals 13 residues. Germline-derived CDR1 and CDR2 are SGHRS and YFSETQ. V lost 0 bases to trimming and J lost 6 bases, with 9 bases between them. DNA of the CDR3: TGCGCCAGCAGCTTGGGGCAGACTGCTGAAGCTTTCTTT. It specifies CASSLGQTAEAFF.

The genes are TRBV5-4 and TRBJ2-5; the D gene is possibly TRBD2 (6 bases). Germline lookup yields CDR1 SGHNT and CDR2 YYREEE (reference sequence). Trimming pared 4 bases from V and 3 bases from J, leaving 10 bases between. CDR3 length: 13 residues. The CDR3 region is CASSPRREETQYF. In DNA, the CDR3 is TGTGCCAGCAGCCCGAGGAGGGAAGAGACCCAGTACTTC.